The 5 T cell receptor beta chains in this list originate from one sample, sequenced in a study of neurological immune-mediated disorders. Via MiXCR, TCRdb re-called the 5' RACE reads, giving one row per CDR3 protein. The sample records roughly 27,000 distinct CDR3 sequences, roughly 21% being singletons. Sequencing input: PBMCs. The receptors originated from a woman aged 60-75 years in good health.

CDR3 bases: TGTGCCATCGCTTGGGGAGACAATGAGCAGTTCTTC. Its translation is CAIAWGDNEQFF. The rearrangement uses TRBV10-3 and TRBJ2-1; the D gene is possibly TRBD2 (5 bases). Trimming stripped 8 bases from V and 5 bases from J, with 10 bases between. The CDR3 length is 12 residues. Germline loops: CDR1 ENHRY, CDR2 SYGVKD.

This clonotype was observed at least ten times. The chain uses TRBV4-3 and TRBJ2-3; D uncertain. The germline V gene encodes CDR1 LGHNA and CDR2 YSLEER. The CDR3 has 16 amino acids. V gave up 0 bases and J gave up 2 bases, with 12 bases separating them. In DNA, the CDR3 is TGCGCCAGCAGCCAAGATGTTCTCGGCTTCACAGATACGCAGTATTTT. It yields the protein CASSQDVLGFTDTQYF.

This clonotype was observed at least ten times. The chain joins TRBV6-6 to TRBJ1-6; D gene uncertain. Trimming pared 2 bases from V and 7 bases from J, leaving 9 bases between. Germline-derived CDR1 and CDR2 are MNHNY and SVGAGI (reference sequence). The CDR3 has 14 amino acids. CDR3 bases: TGTGCCAGCAGTTACGTGGGTGTGAATTCACCCCTCCACTTT. Its protein product is CASSYVGVNSPLHF.

This clonotype was observed many times. The gene calls are TRBV29-1 and TRBJ2-1, with unresolved D. V was pared by 0 bases and J by 12 bases, with 0 bases between. Germline V gene lookup returns CDR1 SQVTM and CDR2 ANQGSEA. CDR3 length equals 8 residues. DNA of the CDR3: TGCAGCGTTGAAGAGCAGTTCTTC. This translates into CSVEEQFF.

This sequence joins TRBV15 and TRBJ2-7, with 8 bases lining up with TRBD1. Germline V gene data show CDR1 as LNHNV and CDR2 as YYDKDF (reference sequence). This CDR3 is built from 16 residues. V lost 3 bases to trimming and J lost 3 bases; unmatched junction nucleotides: 10. DNA of the CDR3: TGTGCCACCAGCAGGGACGTTGTGGACAGGGACTACGAGCAGTACTTC. It translates to CATSRDVVDRDYEQYF.